One T cell receptor beta chain is described in this entry. The same CDR3 can be traced to other DNA sequences in this sample. Repertoires were generated with immunoSEQ multiplex PCR, while TCRdb's copy carries only in-frame clones and drops some. The sample lists about 1.1 million clones, approximately 75% occurring once. This entry belongs to a study of shared clonotypes between healthy human individuals. About the study: Each donor's CD8 memory used one plate, CD8 naive two, each CD4 subset three.

Trimming removed 0 bases from V and 2 bases from J, with 9 bases in between. CDR1 SGHRS and CDR2 YFSETQ come from the germline V gene. This CDR3 spans 15 amino acids. The clonotype originates from a young man in good health. Some clones in this sample may be carry-over from other donors' samples. The sample was memory CD4+ T cells from PBMCs. Subset defined: CD45RA-negative fraction. The chain couples TRBV5-1 to TRBJ2-1; TRBD1 is a possible D gene (6 bases). CDR3 DNA: TGCGCCAGCAGCTTGGTACAGGGCCCCTACAATGAGCAGTTCTTC. This translates into CASSLVQGPYNEQFF.